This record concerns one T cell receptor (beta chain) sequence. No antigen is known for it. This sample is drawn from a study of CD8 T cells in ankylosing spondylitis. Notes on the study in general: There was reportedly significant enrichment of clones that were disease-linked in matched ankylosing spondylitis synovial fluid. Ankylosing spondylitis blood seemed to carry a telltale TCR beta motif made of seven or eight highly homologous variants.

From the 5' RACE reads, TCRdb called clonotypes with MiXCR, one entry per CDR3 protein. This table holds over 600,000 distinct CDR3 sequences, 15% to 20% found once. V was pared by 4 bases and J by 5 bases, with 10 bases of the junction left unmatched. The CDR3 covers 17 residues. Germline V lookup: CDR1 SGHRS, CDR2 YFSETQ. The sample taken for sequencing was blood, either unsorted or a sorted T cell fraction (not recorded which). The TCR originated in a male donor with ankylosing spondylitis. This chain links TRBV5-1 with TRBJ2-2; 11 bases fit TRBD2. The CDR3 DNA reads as TGCGCCAGCAGCGTAACACTAGCGGGGGACGGGACCGGGGAGCTGTTTTTT. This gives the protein CASSVTLAGDGTGELFF.